A selection of T cell receptor beta chains follows, all from one sample in a study of long-term antiretroviral therapy in people with HIV. TCRdb keeps only in-frame clones here, not all; method: immunoSEQ multiplex PCR. The data contain some 22,000 clones, 70% to 80% of them seen just once; the ten biggest clones take up roughly a tenth. The sequences come from unsorted PBMCs, collected 4.1 years after starting antiretroviral therapy. The receptors stem from a woman in her thirties or forties with HIV. The CDR3 runs from the conserved cysteine through the conserved F or W. D genes are given only for firm matches. Where a row states a size, it is once, few, many or the class of an expanded clone; other rows omit it.

d_gene	j_gene	v_gene	abundance	CDR3nt	CDR3aa
-	TRBJ2-1	TRBV19	-	TGTGCCAGTACCCCAATCCCAGGGGGGGATATCTTTTCTGATGAGCAGTTCTTC	CASTPIPGGDIFSDEQFF
-	TRBJ2-7	TRBV10-3	-	TGTGCCATCAGTGAGGCCAGGGACTACGAGCAGTACTTC	CAISEARDYEQYF
TRBD2	TRBJ2-1	TRBV11-3	-	TGTGCCAGCAGCTCAAGGGGTACTAGCGGGAGGCATAATGAGCAGTTCTTC	CASSSRGTSGRHNEQFF
TRBD2	TRBJ2-1	TRBV5-1	-	TGCGCCAGCAGCTTGGGCCAGCGGGAGGGGACTGAGCAGTTCTTC	CASSLGQREGTEQFF
-	TRBJ1-5	TRBV7-9	few	TGTGCCAGCAGCTTAGTATTGGATCAGCCCCAGCATTTT	CASSLVLDQPQHF
-	TRBJ2-3	TRBV9	-	TGTGCCAGCAGCGTAGGGGTCTCCTCCCGAGATACGCAGTATTTT	CASSVGVSSRDTQYF
-	TRBJ2-2	TRBV6-6	-	TGTGCCAGCGCCCTGGCCGGGGAGCTGTTTTTT	CASALAGELFF
-	TRBJ1-2	TRBV10-3	-	TGTGCCATCAGTGAGTCGGGAGGGGATTATGGCTACACCTTC	CAISESGGDYGYTF
-	TRBJ2-5	TRBV5-1	-	TGCGCCAGCAGCACAGGACGGGGCCAAGAGACCCAGTACTTC	CASSTGRGQETQYF
-	TRBJ1-4	TRBV27	-	TGTGCCAGCAGTTTATCGGTAGTTGGAAAACTGTTTTTT	CASSLSVVGKLFF
-	TRBJ1-6	TRBV19	-	TGTGCCAGCTTCGCCCTTTCCGGTGCCCCGAATTCACCCCTCCACTTT	CASFALSGAPNSPLHF
-	TRBJ1-1	TRBV4-3	-	TGCGCCAGCAGCCAAGATATTGGAAAAGGAGGGACTGAAGCTTTCTTT	CASSQDIGKGGTEAFF
-	TRBJ2-7	TRBV7-2	-	TGTGCCAGCAGCTCACAGACGGGACGCGAGCAGTACTTC	CASSSQTGREQYF
-	TRBJ1-1	TRBV29-1	-	TGCAGCGTCAACTTGGCGACCGGGACGGACACTGAAGCTTTCTTT	CSVNLATGTDTEAFF
-	TRBJ2-5	TRBV5-6	once	TGTGCCAGCAGCTTTGTCTTTCTAGGGGAGACCCAGTACTTC	CASSFVFLGETQYF
-	TRBJ2-5	TRBV14	few	TGTGCCAGCAGCCGACTGTACCAAGAGACCCAGTACTTC	CASSRLYQETQYF